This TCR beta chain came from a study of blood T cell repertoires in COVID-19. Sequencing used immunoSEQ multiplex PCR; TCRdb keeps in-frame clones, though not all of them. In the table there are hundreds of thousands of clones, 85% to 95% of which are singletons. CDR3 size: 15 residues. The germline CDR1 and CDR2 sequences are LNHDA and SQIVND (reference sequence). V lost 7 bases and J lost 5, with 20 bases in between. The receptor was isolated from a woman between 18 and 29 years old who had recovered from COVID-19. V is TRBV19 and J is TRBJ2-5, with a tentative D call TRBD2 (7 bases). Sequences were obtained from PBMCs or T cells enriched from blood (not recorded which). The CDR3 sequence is CASTSRGEGLETQYF. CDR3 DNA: TGTGCCAGTACCTCTAGGGGGGAGGGCCTTGAGACCCAGTACTTC.